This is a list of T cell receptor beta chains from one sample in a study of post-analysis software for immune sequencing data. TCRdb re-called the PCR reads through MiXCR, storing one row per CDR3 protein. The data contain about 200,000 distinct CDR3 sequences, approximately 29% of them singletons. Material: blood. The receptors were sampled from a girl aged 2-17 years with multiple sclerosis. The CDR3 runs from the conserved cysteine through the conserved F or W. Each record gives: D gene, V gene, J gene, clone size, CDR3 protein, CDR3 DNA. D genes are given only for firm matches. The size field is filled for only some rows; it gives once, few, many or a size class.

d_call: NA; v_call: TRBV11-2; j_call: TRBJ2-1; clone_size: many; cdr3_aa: CASSLGGLSYNEQFF; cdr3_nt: TGTGCCAGCAGCCTGGGGGGGCTATCCTACAATGAGCAGTTCTTC
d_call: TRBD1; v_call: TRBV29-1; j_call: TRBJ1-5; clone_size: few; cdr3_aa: CSVRTGDQPQHF; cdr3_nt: TGCAGCGTCCGGACAGGGGATCAGCCCCAGCATTTT
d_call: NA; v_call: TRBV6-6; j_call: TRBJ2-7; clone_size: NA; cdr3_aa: CASSYSSYNEQYF; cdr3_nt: TGTGCCAGCAGTTACAGTTCCTACAATGAGCAGTACTTC
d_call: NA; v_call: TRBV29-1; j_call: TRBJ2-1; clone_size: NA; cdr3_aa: CSVPPVRTHYNEQFF; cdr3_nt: TGCAGCGTCCCCCCGGTTAGGACCCACTACAATGAGCAGTTCTTC
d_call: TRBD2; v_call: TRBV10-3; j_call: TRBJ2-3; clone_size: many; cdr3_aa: CAISEWGLADTQYF; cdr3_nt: TGTGCCATCAGTGAGTGGGGACTAGCAGATACGCAGTATTTT
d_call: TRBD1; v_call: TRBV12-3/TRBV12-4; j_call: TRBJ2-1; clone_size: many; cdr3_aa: CASIPPPGQGVIYEQFF; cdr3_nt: TGTGCCAGCATTCCACCCCCGGGACAGGGTGTTATCTATGAGCAGTTCTTC
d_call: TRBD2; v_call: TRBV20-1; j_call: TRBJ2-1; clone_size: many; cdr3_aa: CSAGSGSSYNEQFF; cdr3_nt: TGCAGTGCTGGGAGCGGGAGCTCCTACAATGAGCAGTTCTTC
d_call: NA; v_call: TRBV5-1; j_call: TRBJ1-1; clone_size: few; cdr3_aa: CASSLGGGGDTEAFF; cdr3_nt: TGCGCCAGCAGCTTGGGTGGGGGAGGGGACACTGAAGCTTTCTTT
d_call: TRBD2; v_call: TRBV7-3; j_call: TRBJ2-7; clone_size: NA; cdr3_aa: CASSATGGGNYEQYF; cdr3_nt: TGTGCCAGCAGCGCCACTGGCGGGGGGAACTACGAGCAGTACTTC
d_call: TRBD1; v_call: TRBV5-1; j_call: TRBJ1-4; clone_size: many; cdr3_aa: CASSIQGATNEKLFF; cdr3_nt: TGCGCCAGCAGCATCCAGGGGGCGACTAATGAAAAACTGTTTTTT
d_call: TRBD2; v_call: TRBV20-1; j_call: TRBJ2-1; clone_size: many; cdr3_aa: CSARDLAGGAYNEQFF; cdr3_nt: TGCAGTGCTAGAGATTTAGCGGGAGGAGCCTACAATGAGCAGTTCTTC
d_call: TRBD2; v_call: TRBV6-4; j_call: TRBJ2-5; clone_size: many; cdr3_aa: CASSRLAGGRETQYF; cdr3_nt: TGTGCCAGCAGTCGACTAGCGGGGGGCCGAGAGACCCAGTACTTC
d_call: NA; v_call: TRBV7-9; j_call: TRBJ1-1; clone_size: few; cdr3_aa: CASSFPGKAFF; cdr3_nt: TGTGCCAGCAGTTTTCCGGGGAAAGCTTTCTTT
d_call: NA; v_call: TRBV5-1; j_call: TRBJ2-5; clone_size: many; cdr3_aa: CASSWTDRGPRQYF; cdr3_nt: TGCGCCAGCAGCTGGACAGACAGAGGACCCCGGCAGTACTTC
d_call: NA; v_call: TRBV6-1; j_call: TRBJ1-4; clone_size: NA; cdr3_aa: CASSSAHGTSSTNEKLFF; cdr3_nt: TGTGCCAGCAGCAGCGCGCACGGGACGTCGTCAACTAATGAAAAACTGTTTTTT
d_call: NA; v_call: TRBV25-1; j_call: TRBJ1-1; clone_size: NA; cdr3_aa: CASSGSWENTEAFF; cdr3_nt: TGTGCCAGCAGTGGTTCTTGGGAGAACACTGAAGCTTTCTTT
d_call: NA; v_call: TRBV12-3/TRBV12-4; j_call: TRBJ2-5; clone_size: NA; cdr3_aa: CASSADLGAEETQYF; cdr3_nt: TGTGCCAGCAGTGCTGACTTAGGGGCGGAGGAGACCCAGTACTTC
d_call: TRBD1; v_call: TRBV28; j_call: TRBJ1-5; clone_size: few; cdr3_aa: CASSFRAGTGKQPQHF; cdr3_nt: TGTGCCAGCAGTTTCCGCGCCGGGACAGGGAAGCAGCCCCAGCATTTT
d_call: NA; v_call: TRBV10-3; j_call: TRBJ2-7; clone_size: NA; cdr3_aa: CAISPGGYEQYF; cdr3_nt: TGTGCCATCAGTCCCGGGGGCTACGAGCAGTACTTC
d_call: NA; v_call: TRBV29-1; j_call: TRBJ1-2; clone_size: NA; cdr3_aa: CSAQWDTYGYTF; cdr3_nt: TGCAGCGCCCAATGGGACACCTATGGCTACACCTTC
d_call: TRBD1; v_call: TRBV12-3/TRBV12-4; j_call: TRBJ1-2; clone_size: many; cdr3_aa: CASSPQGARDYGYTF; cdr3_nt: TGTGCCAGCAGCCCACAGGGGGCGCGGGACTATGGCTACACCTTC
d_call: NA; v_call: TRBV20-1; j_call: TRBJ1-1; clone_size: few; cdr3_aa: CSARPIRVWTEAFF; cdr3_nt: TGCAGTGCTAGACCGATCAGGGTGTGGACTGAAGCTTTCTTT
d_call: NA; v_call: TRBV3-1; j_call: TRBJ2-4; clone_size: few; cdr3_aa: CASSQSGLGAKNIQYF; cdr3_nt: TGTGCCAGCAGCCAATCAGGGTTGGGCGCCAAAAACATTCAGTACTTC
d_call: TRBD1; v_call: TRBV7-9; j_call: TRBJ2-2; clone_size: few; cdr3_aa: CASSLNRQGNTGELFF; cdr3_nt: TGTGCCAGCAGCTTAAATCGACAGGGTAACACCGGGGAGCTGTTTTTT